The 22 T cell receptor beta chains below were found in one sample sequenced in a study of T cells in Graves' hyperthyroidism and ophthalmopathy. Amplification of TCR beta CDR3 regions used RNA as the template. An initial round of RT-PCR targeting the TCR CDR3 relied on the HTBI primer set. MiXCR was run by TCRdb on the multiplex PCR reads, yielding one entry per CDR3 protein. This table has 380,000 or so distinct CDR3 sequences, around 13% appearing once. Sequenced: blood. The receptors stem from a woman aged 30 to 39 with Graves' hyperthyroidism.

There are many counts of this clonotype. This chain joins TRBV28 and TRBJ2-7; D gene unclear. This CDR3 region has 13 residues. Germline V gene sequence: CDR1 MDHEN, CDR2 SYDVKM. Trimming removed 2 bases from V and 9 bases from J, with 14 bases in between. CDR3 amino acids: CASSLIPRNGQYF. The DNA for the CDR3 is TGTGCCAGCAGTTTAATTCCCAGAAATGGGCAGTACTTC.

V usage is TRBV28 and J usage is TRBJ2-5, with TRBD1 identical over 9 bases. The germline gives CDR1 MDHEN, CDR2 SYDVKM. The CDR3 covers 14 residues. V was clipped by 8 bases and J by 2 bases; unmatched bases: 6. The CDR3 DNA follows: TGTGCCAGCTACGGCGGGACAGGGCAAGAGACCCAGTACTTC. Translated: CASYGGTGQETQYF. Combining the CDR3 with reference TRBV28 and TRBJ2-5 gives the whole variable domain DVKVTQSSRYLVKRTGEKVFLECVQDMDHENMFWYRQDPGLGLRLIYFSYDVKMKEKGDIPEGYSVSREKKERFSLILESASTNQTSMYLCASYGGTGQETQYFGPGTRLLVL.

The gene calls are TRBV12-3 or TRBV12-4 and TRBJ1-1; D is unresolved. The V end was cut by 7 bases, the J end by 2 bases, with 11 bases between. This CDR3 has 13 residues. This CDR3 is CASTPDFNTEAFF. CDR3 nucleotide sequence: TGTGCCAGCACCCCGGACTTTAACACTGAAGCTTTCTTT.

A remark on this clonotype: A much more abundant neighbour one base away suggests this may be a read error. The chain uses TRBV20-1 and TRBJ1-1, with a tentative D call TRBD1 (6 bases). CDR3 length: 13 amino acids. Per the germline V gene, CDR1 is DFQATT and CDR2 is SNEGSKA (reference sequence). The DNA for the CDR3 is TGCAGTGCTCCTCGGACAGCGAACACTGAAGCTTGCTTT. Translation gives CSAPRTANTEACF.

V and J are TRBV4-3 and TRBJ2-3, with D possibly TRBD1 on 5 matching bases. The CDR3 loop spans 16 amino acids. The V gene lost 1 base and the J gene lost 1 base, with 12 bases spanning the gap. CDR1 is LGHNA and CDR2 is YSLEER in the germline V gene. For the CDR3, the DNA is TGCGCCAGCAGCCAAGGCCATGGGGCGCGCACAGATACGCAGTATTTT. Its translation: CASSQGHGARTDTQYF.

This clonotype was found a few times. The CDR3 spells CASSGLAGASNEQFF. The CDR3, as DNA: TGTGCCAGCAGCGGCCTAGCGGGAGCCAGCAATGAGCAGTTCTTC. The chain is built from TRBV9 and TRBJ2-1, with 10 bases identical to TRBD2. J gave up 6 bases and V 3 bases, and 6 bases lay outside the gene matches. Germline lookup yields CDR1 SGDLS and CDR2 YYNGEE. The CDR3 extends over 15 amino acids.

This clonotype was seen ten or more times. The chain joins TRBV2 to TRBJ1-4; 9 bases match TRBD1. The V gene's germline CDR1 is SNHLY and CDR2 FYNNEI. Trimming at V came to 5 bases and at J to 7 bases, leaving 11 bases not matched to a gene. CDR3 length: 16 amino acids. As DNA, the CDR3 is TGTGCCAGCAGTCTGACGACGACAGGGGGGACTGAAAAACTGTTTTTT. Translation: CASSLTTTGGTEKLFF.

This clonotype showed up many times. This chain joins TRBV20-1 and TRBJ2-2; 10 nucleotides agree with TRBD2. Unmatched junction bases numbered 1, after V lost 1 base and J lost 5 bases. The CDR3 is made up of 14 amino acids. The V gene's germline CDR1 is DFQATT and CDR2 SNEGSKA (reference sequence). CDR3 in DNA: TGCAGTGCTAGAGCACTAGCGGGAACCGGGGAGCTGTTTTTT. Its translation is CSARALAGTGELFF.

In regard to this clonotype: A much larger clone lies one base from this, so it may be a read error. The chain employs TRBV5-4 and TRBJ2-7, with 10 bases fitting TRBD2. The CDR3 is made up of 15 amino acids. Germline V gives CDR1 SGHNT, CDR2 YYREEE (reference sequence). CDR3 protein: CASSLALAGGTEHYF. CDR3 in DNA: TGTGCCAGCAGCTTGGCCTTAGCGGGAGGAACCGAGCACTACTTC.

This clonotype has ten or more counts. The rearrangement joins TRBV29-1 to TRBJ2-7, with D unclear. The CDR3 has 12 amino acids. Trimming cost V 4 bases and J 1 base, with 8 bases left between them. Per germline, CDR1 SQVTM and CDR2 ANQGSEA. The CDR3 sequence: CSVARSSYEQYF. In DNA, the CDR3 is TGCAGCGTTGCCAGGAGTTCCTACGAGCAGTACTTC.

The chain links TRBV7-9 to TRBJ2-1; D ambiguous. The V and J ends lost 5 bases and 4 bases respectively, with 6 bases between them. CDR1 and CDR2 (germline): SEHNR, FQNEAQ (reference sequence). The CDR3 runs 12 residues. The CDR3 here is CASSNHYNEQFF. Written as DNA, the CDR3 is TGTGCCAGCAGCAATCATTACAATGAGCAGTTCTTC.

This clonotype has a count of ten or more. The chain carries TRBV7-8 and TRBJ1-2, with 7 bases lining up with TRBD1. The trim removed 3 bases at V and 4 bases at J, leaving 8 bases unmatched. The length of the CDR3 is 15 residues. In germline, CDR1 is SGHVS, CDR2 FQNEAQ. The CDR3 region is CASSLSEGGPYGYTF. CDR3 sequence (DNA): TGTGCCAGCAGCTTGTCTGAAGGGGGCCCCTATGGCTACACCTTC.

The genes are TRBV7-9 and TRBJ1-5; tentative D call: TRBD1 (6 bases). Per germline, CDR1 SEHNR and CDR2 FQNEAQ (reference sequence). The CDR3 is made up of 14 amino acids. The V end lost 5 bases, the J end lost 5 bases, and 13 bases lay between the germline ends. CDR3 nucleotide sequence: TGTGCCAGCAGCCGGGACACCGGTTATCAGCCCCAGCATTTT. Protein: CASSRDTGYQPQHF.

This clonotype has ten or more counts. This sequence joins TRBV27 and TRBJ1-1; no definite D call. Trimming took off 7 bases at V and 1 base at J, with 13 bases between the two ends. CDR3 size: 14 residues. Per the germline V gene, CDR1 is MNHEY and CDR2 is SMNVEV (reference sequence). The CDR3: CASTLDGPNTEAFF. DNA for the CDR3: TGTGCCAGCACCTTGGACGGCCCGAACACTGAAGCTTTCTTT.

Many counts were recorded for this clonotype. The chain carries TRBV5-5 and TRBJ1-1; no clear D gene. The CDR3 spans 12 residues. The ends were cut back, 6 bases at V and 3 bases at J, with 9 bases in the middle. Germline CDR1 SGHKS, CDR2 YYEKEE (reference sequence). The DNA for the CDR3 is TGTGCCAGCACCCAATGGGACACTGAAGCTTTCTTT. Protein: CASTQWDTEAFF.

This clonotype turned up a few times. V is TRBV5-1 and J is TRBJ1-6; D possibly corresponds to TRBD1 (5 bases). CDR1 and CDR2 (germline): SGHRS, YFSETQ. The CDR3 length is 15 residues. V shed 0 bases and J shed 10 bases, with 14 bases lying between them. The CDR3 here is CASSLVGALGSPLHF. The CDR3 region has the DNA TGCGCCAGCAGCTTGGTAGGGGCCTTGGGATCACCCCTCCACTTT. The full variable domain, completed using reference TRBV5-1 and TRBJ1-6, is KAGVTQTPRYLIKTRGQQVTLSCSPISGHRSVSWYQQTPGQGLQFLFEYFSETQRNKGNFPGRFSGRQFSNSRSEMNVSTLELGDSALYLCASSLVGALGSPLHFGNGTRLTVT.

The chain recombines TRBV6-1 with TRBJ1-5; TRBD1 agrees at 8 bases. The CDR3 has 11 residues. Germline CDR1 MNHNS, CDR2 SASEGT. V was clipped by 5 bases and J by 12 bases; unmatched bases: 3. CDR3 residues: CASSRDRSQHF. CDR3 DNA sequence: TGTGCCAGCAGTAGGGACAGGAGCCAGCATTTT.

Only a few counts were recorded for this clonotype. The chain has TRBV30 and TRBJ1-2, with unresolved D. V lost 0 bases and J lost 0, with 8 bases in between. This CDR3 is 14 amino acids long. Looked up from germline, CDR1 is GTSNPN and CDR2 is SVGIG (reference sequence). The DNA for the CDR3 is TGTGCCTGGAGTGTAGGGAATACTAACTATGGCTACACCTTC. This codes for CAWSVGNTNYGYTF.

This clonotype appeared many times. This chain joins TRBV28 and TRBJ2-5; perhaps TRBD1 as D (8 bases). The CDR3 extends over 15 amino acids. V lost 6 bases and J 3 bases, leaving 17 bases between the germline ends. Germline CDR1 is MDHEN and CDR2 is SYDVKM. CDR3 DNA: TGTGCCAGCAGCCCGCGGGGGACAGGAAAAGAGACCCAGTACTTC. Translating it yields CASSPRGTGKETQYF. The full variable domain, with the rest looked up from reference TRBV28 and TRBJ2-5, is DVKVTQSSRYLVKRTGEKVFLECVQDMDHENMFWYRQDPGLGLRLIYFSYDVKMKEKGDIPEGYSVSREKKERFSLILESASTNQTSMYLCASSPRGTGKETQYFGPGTRLLVL.

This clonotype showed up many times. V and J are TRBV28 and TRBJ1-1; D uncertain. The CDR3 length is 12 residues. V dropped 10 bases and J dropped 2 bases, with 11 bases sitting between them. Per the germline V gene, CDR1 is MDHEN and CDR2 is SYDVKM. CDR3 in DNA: TGTGCCACCCTCGGGTCCAACACTGAAGCTTTCTTT. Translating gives CATLGSNTEAFF.

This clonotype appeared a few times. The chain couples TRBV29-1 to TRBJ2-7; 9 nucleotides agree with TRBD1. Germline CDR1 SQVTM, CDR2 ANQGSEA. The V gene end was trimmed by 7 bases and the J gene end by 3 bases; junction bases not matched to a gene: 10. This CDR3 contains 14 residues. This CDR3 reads CSAETGTGSYEQYF. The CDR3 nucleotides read TGCAGCGCCGAAACCGGGACAGGGAGCTACGAGCAGTACTTC.

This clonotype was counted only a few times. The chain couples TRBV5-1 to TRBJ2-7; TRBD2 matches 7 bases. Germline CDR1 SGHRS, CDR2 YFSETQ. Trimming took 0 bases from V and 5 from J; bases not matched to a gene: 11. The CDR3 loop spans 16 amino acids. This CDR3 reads CASSLALQSGVDEQYF. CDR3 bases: TGCGCCAGCAGCTTGGCCCTCCAAAGCGGGGTGGACGAGCAGTACTTC. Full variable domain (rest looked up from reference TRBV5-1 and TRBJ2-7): KAGVTQTPRYLIKTRGQQVTLSCSPISGHRSVSWYQQTPGQGLQFLFEYFSETQRNKGNFPGRFSGRQFSNSRSEMNVSTLELGDSALYLCASSLALQSGVDEQYFGPGTRLTVT.